These 25 T cell receptor beta chains came from one sample sequenced in a study of cytomegalovirus exposure and HLA in healthy donors. The PCR ran on 60 Vbeta and 13 Jbeta primers. Assay used: immunoSEQ multiplex PCR; TCRdb lists only in-frame clones, some missing. There are 250,000 to 350,000 clones in the sample; about 66% occur only once, and around 2.3% lies in the top ten. Sequencing was performed on PBMCs. The receptor set was obtained from a female donor in good health and CMV-seronegative.

The gene calls are TRBV27 and TRBJ2-3; perhaps TRBD2 as D (6 bases). The CDR3 extends over 14 amino acids. Germline V CDR1 and CDR2: MNHEY, SMNVEV (reference sequence). The V gene lost 5 bases and the J gene lost 2 bases, with 11 bases spanning the gap. Here the CDR3 reads CASSQGTFTDTQYF. CDR3 bases: TGTGCCAGCAGTCAAGGGACTTTCACAGATACGCAGTATTTT.

This clone was picked up a small number of times. V and J are TRBV28 and TRBJ1-2; D might be TRBD1 (5 bases). Trimming removed 6 bases at V and 1 base at J, with 21 bases between. CDR1 is MDHEN, CDR2 SYDVKM, per germline. This CDR3 is 17 amino acids long. The CDR3 coding sequence is TGTGCCAGCAGCCCATGGGGGGGGACCCCCATTAACTATGGCTACACCTTC. Translated: CASSPWGGTPINYGYTF.

This sequence joins TRBV6-1 and TRBJ2-7, with 11 bases lining up with TRBD2. Germline V gene sequence: CDR1 MNHNS, CDR2 SASEGT. CDR3 size: 15 residues. The V gene end was trimmed by 6 bases and the J gene end by 5 bases; junction bases not matched to a gene: 9. The CDR3 loop reads CASRIAGGPVDEQYF. In DNA, the CDR3 is TGTGCCAGCAGGATAGCGGGAGGGCCGGTAGACGAGCAGTACTTC.

This clone was observed a few times. The chain links TRBV5-6 to TRBJ1-1, with 7 positions matching TRBD1. The V gene end was trimmed by 4 bases and the J gene end by 1 base; junction bases not matched to a gene: 7. This CDR3 contains 15 residues. The germline V gene encodes CDR1 SGHDT and CDR2 YYEEEE. The CDR3 is CASSTLDRPNTEAFF. The CDR3 DNA reads as TGTGCCAGCAGCACCTTGGACAGGCCGAACACTGAAGCTTTCTTT.

CDR3 residues: CASSFGGASSYEQYF. In nucleotides, the CDR3 is TGTGCCAGCAGCTTTGGGGGGGCTAGCTCCTACGAGCAGTACTTC. The J gene is TRBJ2-7, the V gene TRBV7-9, with D maybe TRBD2 (7 bases). Trimming took off 3 bases at V and 0 bases at J, with 12 bases between the two ends. The germline V gene has CDR1 SEHNR and CDR2 FQNEAQ (reference sequence). The CDR3 totals 15 residues.

The V and J genes are TRBV30 and TRBJ1-1, with no clear D. The V and J ends lost 2 bases and 5 bases respectively, with 12 bases between them. This CDR3 is 13 amino acids long. The germline V gene has CDR1 GTSNPN and CDR2 SVGIG (reference sequence). CDR3 residues: CAWSTKAGTEAFF. The CDR3 DNA is TGTGCCTGGAGTACCAAAGCGGGTACTGAAGCTTTCTTT.

The CDR3 is CASSFGRFENSPLHF. CDR3 nucleotides: TGTGCCAGCAGTTTCGGCAGGTTCGAAAATTCACCCCTCCACTTT. This chain connects TRBV27 to TRBJ1-6; D unclear. V was trimmed by 3 bases and J by 7 bases, leaving 13 bases between them. This CDR3 has 15 residues. Germline V CDR1 and CDR2: MNHEY, SMNVEV (reference sequence).

In this sample, this clone turned up a few times. The chain links TRBV7-3 to TRBJ2-1; D gene unclear. CDR3 length: 16 residues. Trimming removed 0 bases from V and 0 bases from J, with 9 bases in between. Looked up from germline, CDR1 is SGHTA and CDR2 is FQGTGA. The CDR3 sequence is CASSLTGSSSYNEQFF. The CDR3 DNA is TGTGCCAGCAGCTTAACGGGTTCTAGCTCCTACAATGAGCAGTTCTTC.

The V gene is TRBV27, the J gene TRBJ1-1; 10 nucleotides line up with TRBD1. The CDR3 spans 14 residues. From germline, CDR1 is MNHEY and CDR2 SMNVEV (reference sequence). V shed 4 bases, J shed 5 bases, and the junction held 4 bases outside the gene matches. The CDR3: CASSSGQGWTEAFF. For the CDR3, the DNA is TGTGCCAGCAGTTCGGGACAGGGGTGGACTGAAGCTTTCTTT.

The rearrangement links TRBV23-1 to TRBJ1-5; D is perhaps TRBD1 (6 bases). TRBV23-1 is designated an ORF whose function remains uncertain. The CDR3 is 18 amino acids. Trimming removed 7 bases from V and 1 base from J, with 23 bases in between. CDR3 DNA sequence: TGCGCCAGCATTTTGAGAAATCCTACAGGGATAAGCAATCAGCCCCAGCATTTT. Protein: CASILRNPTGISNQPQHF.

The V gene is TRBV11-2, the J gene TRBJ1-3; D is possibly TRBD1 (5 bases). Germline CDR1 is SGHAT and CDR2 is FQNNGV. This CDR3 comprises 16 residues. The V gene lost 3 bases and the J gene lost 2 bases, with 14 bases spanning the gap. The CDR3 DNA follows: TGTGCCAGCAGCTTTATTTTTGGGGGGGCTGGAAACACCATATATTTT. Amino acid sequence: CASSFIFGGAGNTIYF.

This chain connects TRBV19 to TRBJ2-5; TRBD1 is a possible D gene (6 bases). The germline CDR1 and CDR2 sequences are LNHDA and SQIVND (reference sequence). The CDR3 length is 16 residues. V lost 2 bases and J lost 0, with 13 bases in between. The CDR3 DNA reads TGTGCCAGTAGTATAAGACAGGCTACGTACCAAGAGACCCAGTACTTC. Protein sequence: CASSIRQATYQETQYF.

This clone came up once. This chain links TRBV7-8 with TRBJ2-3, with a tentative D call TRBD2 (5 bases). Germline CDR1 and CDR2: SGHVS and FQNEAQ. The CDR3 extends over 15 amino acids. Trimming removed 2 bases from V and 9 bases from J, with 18 bases in between. The CDR3 sequence is CASSLRTAPGYTQYF. The CDR3 region has the DNA TGTGCCAGCAGCTTAAGAACTGCCCCGGGGTACACGCAGTATTTT. The full variable domain, rest sourced from reference TRBV7-8 and TRBJ2-3, is GAGVSQSPRYKVAKRGQDVALRCDPISGHVSLFWYQQALGQGPEFLTYFQNEAQLDKSGLPSDRFFAERPEGSVSTLKIQRTQQEDSAVYLCASSLRTAPGYTQYFGPGTRLTVL.

The gene calls are TRBV19 and TRBJ2-1, with a possible D match to TRBD1 (5 bases). CDR1 and CDR2 from the germline V gene are LNHDA and SQIVND (reference sequence). CDR3 length: 14 amino acids. V was clipped by 3 bases and J by 6 bases, with 12 bases between them. CDR3 region: CASSIGAGANEQFF. The CDR3 DNA sequence: TGTGCCAGTAGTATTGGGGCAGGTGCCAATGAGCAGTTCTTC.

The CDR3: CASSESPANYGYTF. The CDR3 DNA follows: TGCGCCAGCAGTGAGTCCCCAGCTAACTATGGCTACACCTTC. This sequence joins TRBV10-2 and TRBJ1-2; D unresolved. The V end was cut by 0 bases, the J end by 0 bases, with 5 bases between. This CDR3 has 14 residues. Germline V lookup: CDR1 WSHSY, CDR2 SAAADI.

The chain couples TRBV9 to TRBJ2-2; the D gene is possibly TRBD2 (6 bases). Trimming shortened V by 3 bases and J by 5 bases, and 11 bases separated the two germline ends. From germline, CDR1 is SGDLS and CDR2 YYNGEE. The CDR3 length is 14 residues. This CDR3 reads CASSGTINTGELFF. CDR3 in DNA: TGTGCCAGCAGCGGGACTATTAATACCGGGGAGCTGTTTTTT.

This chain joins TRBV14 and TRBJ1-2; 10 bases line up with TRBD1. V shed 5 bases, J shed 5 bases, and the junction held 8 bases outside the gene matches. This CDR3 is 15 amino acids long. Germline lookup yields CDR1 SGHDN and CDR2 FVKESK. The CDR3 loop reads CASSGQDRGFYGYTF. In DNA form, the CDR3 reads TGTGCCAGCAGCGGACAGGACAGGGGGTTTTATGGCTACACCTTC.

V is TRBV2 and J is TRBJ2-5, with TRBD2 identical over 8 bases. Germline V gene data show CDR1 as SNHLY and CDR2 as FYNNEI. The CDR3 is 15 amino acids. The ends lost 1 base at V and 5 bases at J; junction bases unmatched: 6. CDR3 region: CASSEELGLEETQYF. The CDR3 region has the DNA TGTGCCAGCAGTGAAGAGTTGGGACTAGAGGAGACCCAGTACTTC.

In its sample, this clone was seen a few times. A junction boundary mismatches the germline segment, possibly from a read error. The chain links TRBV7-9 to TRBJ1-1; D might be TRBD1 (5 bases). The CDR3 runs to 16 residues. CDR1 SEHNR and CDR2 FQNEAQ come from the germline V gene (reference sequence). The CDR3 coding sequence is TGTTCCAGCAGCCCTAGGCCGGGGGAGGGGAGCACTGAAGCTTTCTTT. Its protein is CSSSPRPGEGSTEAFF.

The chain's CDR3 is CASSSFGAGAYEQYF. In DNA, the CDR3 is TGTGCCAGCAGTTCCTTTGGGGCAGGGGCCTACGAGCAGTACTTC. The chain joins TRBV11-3 to TRBJ2-7, with D possibly matching TRBD1 (6 bases). The CDR3 loop spans 15 amino acids. With 6 bases removed from V and 2 bases from J, the gap between germline ends came to 17 bases. Germline V gene data show CDR1 as SGHNT and CDR2 as YENEEA.

CDR3 amino acids: CASSLGMGGEQYF. As DNA, the CDR3 is TGTGCCAGCAGTTTAGGGATGGGGGGCGAGCAGTACTTC. The chain links TRBV27 to TRBJ2-7; weak D call: TRBD2 (6 bases). V lost 2 bases and J lost 6, with 11 bases in between. CDR3 length: 13 amino acids. The germline V gene encodes CDR1 MNHEY and CDR2 SMNVEV (reference sequence).

The chain carries TRBV5-4 and TRBJ1-6; 7 positions agree with TRBD1. The germline CDR1 and CDR2 sequences are SGHNT and YYREEE (reference sequence). The CDR3 is 15 residues long. V lost 4 bases, J lost 7 bases, and 8 bases stayed unmatched. CDR3 sequence: CASSIDRVENSPLHF. The CDR3 nucleotides are TGTGCCAGCAGCATAGACAGGGTTGAAAATTCACCCCTCCACTTT.

V and J are TRBV6-1 and TRBJ2-5, with a tentative D call TRBD1 (6 bases). CDR1 and CDR2 (germline): MNHNS, SASEGT. The CDR3 covers 15 residues. The ends were cut back, 4 bases at V and 1 base at J, with 13 bases in the middle. CDR3 nucleotide sequence: TGTGCCAGCAGTGGGACAGCGAAGGGCCAAGAGACCCAGTACTTC. This translates into CASSGTAKGQETQYF.

The chain uses TRBV19 and TRBJ2-1, with D possibly being TRBD2 (5 bases). Between the trimmed V and J ends, which lost 6 bases and 9 bases, there was a span of 18 bases. Germline-derived CDR1 and CDR2 are LNHDA and SQIVND (reference sequence). The CDR3 covers 14 residues. For the CDR3, the DNA is TGTGCCAGTAGCCTAGAGGGATGGGGAAGTGAGCAGTTCTTC. Translating it yields CASSLEGWGSEQFF.

The V gene is TRBV7-9, the J gene TRBJ2-1; no clear D gene. This CDR3 spans 12 amino acids. Trimming stripped 3 bases from V and 8 bases from J, with 8 bases between. CDR1 and CDR2 (germline): SEHNR, FQNEAQ (reference sequence). The chain's CDR3 is CASSFEYHEQFF. CDR3 DNA: TGTGCCAGCAGCTTTGAGTACCATGAGCAGTTCTTC.